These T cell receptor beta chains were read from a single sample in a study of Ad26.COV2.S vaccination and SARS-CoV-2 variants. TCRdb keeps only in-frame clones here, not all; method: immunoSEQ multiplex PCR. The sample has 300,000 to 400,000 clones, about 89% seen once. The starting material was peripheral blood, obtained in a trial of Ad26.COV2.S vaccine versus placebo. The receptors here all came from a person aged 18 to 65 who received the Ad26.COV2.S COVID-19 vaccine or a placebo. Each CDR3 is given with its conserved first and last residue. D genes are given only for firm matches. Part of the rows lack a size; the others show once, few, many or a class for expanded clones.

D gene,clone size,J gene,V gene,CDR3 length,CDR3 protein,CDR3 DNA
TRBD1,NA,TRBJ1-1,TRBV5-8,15,CASSFQPGGRTEAFF,TGTGCCAGCAGCTTTCAACCAGGGGGTCGCACTGAAGCTTTCTTT
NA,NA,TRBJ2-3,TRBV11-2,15,CASSLGGVSTDTQYF,TGTGCCAGCAGCTTGGGCGGGGTGAGCACAGATACGCAGTATTTT
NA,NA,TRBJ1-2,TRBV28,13,CASSSYSGKGYTF,TGTGCCAGCAGTTCCTACAGTGGGAAGGGCTACACCTTC
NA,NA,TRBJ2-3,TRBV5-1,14,CASSLGEQADTQYF,TGCGCCAGCAGCTTGGGAGAGCAGGCAGATACGCAGTATTTT
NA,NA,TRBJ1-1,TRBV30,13,CAWSRGLNTEAFF,TGTGCCTGGAGTCGTGGGTTGAACACTGAAGCTTTCTTT
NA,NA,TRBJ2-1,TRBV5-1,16,CASSLGSGTGHNEQFF,TGCGCCAGCAGCTTGGGGTCCGGGACTGGACACAATGAGCAGTTCTTC
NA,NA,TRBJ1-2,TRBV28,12,CASSPGQTGYTF,TGTGCCAGCAGCCCCGGACAAACGGGCTACACCTTC
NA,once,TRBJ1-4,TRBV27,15,CASSLRRGPNEKLFF,TGTGCCAGCAGTTTAAGGCGGGGTCCCAATGAAAAACTGTTTTTT
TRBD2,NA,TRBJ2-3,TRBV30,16,CAWTIGTSGKEDTQYF,TGTGCCTGGACCATTGGGACTAGCGGGAAGGAAGATACGCAGTATTTT
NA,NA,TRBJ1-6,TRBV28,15,CASSLDRPTNSPLHF,TGTGCCAGCAGTTTAGACAGGCCTACTAATTCACCCCTCCACTTT